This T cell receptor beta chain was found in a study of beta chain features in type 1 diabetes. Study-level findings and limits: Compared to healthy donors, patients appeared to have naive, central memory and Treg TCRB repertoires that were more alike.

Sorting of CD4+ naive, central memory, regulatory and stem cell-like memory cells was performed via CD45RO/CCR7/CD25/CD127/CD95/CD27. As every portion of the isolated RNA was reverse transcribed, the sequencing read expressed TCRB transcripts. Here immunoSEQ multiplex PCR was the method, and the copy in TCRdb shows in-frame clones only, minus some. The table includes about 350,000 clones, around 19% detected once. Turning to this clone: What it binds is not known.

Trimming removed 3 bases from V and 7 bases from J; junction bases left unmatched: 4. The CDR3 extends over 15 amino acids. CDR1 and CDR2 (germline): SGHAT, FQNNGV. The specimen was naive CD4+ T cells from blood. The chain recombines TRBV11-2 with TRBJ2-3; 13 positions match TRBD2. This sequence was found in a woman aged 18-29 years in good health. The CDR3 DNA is TGTGCCAGCAGCTTCGAGGGGACTAGCGGGAATACGCAGTATTTT. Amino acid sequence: CASSFEGTSGNTQYF.